This T cell receptor beta chain was identified during a study of T-cell reconstitution after alpha-beta-depleted transplantation in children. Regarding the study as a whole: The authors attributed T-cell counts and diversity one year after transplant mostly to newly produced T cells. Diversity of TCRbeta at day 60 was high in some patients, arising from surviving recipient T cells and thymic progenitors. The study reportedly traced alpha-beta T cells about two months after transplant to several hundred expanded graft clones.

The table lists this clonotype with many counts. Its antigen is currently unknown. V lost 6 bases to trimming and J lost 4 bases, with 12 bases between them. CDR3 length equals 13 residues. Germline V gene sequence: CDR1 MNHEY, CDR2 SMNVEV (reference sequence). Molecular barcoding with unique molecular identifiers was used for the TCRbeta library. From the PCR reads, TCRdb called clonotypes with MiXCR, one entry per CDR3 protein. The sample shows under 35,000 distinct CDR3 sequences, under 7% of them seen only once. Sequencing used PBMCs, mostly from graft donor cells, obtained 180 days after TCRalphabeta/CD19-depleted stem cell transplant. This sequence originates from a male patient younger than 18 who had a stem cell transplant for acute myeloid leukemia, so the T cells may come from the graft donor. V and J are TRBV27 and TRBJ2-5; D not certain. The DNA of the CDR3 is TGTGCCAGCAGATCGTATACGGGAGAGACCCAGTACTTC. Its protein is CASRSYTGETQYF.